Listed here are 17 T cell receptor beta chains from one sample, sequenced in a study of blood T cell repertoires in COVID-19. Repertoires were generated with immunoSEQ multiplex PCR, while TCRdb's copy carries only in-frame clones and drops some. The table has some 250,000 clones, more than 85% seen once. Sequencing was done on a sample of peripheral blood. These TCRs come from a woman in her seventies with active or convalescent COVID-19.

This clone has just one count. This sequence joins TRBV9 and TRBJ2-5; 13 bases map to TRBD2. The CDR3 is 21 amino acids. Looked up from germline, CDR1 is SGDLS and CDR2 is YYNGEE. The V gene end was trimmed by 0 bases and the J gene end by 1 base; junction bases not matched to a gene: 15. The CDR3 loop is CASSVAGRTSGGASAQETQYF. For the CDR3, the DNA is TGTGCCAGCAGCGTAGCAGGGCGGACTAGCGGGGGCGCGTCCGCCCAAGAGACCCAGTACTTC.

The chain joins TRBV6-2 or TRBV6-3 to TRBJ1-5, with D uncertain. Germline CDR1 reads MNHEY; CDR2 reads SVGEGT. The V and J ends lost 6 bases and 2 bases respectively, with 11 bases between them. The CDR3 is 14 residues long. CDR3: CASSLLAGNQPQHF. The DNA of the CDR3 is TGTGCCAGCAGCCTTTTGGCGGGCAATCAGCCCCAGCATTTT.

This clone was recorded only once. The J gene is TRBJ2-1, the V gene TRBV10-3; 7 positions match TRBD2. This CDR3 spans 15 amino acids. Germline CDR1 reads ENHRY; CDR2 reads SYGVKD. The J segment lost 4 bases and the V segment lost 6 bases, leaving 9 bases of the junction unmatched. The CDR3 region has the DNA TGTGCCATCAGGACCGGGACTACATATTACAATGAGCAGTTCTTC. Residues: CAIRTGTTYYNEQFF.

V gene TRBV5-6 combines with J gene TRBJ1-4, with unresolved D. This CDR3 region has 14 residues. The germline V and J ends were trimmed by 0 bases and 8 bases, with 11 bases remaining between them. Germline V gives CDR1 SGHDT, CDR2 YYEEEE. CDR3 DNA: TGTGCCAGCAGCTTGGTCGAGGCAGCAGAAAAACTGTTTTTT. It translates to CASSLVEAAEKLFF.

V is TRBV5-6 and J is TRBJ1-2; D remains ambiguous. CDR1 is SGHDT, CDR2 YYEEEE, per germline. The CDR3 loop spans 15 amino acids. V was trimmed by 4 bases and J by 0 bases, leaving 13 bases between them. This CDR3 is CASSPADSANYGYTF. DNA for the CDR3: TGTGCCAGCAGCCCCGCAGACTCTGCTAACTATGGCTACACCTTC.

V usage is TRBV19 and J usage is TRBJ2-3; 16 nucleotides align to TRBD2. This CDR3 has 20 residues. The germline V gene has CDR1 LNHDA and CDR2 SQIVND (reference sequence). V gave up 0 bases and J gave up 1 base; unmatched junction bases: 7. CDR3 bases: TGTGCCAGTAGTATAGAACCGGGACTAGCGGGGGGGGCCGGCACAGATACGCAGTATTTT. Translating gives CASSIEPGLAGGAGTDTQYF.

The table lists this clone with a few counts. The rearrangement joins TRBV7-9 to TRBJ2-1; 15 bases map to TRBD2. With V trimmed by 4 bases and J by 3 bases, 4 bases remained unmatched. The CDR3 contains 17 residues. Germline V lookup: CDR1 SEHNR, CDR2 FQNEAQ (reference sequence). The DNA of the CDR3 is TGTGCCAGCAGCTCGGGACTAGCGGGGGGCTTCTACAATGAGCAGTTCTTC. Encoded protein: CASSSGLAGGFYNEQFF. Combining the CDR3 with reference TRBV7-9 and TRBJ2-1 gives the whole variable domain DTGVSQNPRHKITKRGQNVTFRCDPISEHNRLYWYRQTLGQGPEFLTYFQNEAQLEKSRLLSDRFSAERPKGSFSTLEIQRTEQGDSAMYLCASSSGLAGGFYNEQFFGPGTRLTVL.

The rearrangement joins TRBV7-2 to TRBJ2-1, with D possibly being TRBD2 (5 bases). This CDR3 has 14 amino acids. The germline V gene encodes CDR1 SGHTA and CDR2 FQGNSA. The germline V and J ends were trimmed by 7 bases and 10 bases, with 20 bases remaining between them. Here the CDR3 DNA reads TGTGCCAGCACCCCCAGAGGGCTCGCGGGCGAGCAGTTCTTC. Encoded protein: CASTPRGLAGEQFF.

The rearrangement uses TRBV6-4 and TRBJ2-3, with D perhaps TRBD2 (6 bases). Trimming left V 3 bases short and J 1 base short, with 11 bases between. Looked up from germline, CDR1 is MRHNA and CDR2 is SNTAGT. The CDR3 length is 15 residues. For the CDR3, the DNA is TGTGCCAGCAGTGAAGGGGACTTGGGCACAGATACGCAGTATTTT. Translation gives CASSEGDLGTDTQYF.

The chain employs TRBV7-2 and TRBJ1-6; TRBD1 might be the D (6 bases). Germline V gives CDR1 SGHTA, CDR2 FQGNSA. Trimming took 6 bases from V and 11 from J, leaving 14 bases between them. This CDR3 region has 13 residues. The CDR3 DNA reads TGTGCCAGCAGTCCCGGGACATTTACACCCCTCCACTTT. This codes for CASSPGTFTPLHF.

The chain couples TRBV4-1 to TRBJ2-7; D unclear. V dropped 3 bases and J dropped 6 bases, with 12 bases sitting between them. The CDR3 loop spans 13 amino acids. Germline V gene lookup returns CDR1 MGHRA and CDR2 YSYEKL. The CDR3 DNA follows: TGCGCCAGCAGCCAGGAGTTATTGGGCGAGCAGTACTTC. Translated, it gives CASSQELLGEQYF.

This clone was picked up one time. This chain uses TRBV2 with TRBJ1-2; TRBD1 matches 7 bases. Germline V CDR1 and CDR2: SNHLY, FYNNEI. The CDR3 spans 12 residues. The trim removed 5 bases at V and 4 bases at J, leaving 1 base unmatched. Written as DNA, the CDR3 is TGTGCCAGCAGTTCAGGGGGCTATGGCTACACCTTC. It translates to CASSSGGYGYTF.

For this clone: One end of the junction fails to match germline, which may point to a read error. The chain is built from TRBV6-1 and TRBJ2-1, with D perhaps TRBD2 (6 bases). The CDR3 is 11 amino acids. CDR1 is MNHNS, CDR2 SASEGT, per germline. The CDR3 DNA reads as TGTGCCAGCAATGAAAAGGGGCGGGGGTTCTTC. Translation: CASNEKGRGFF.

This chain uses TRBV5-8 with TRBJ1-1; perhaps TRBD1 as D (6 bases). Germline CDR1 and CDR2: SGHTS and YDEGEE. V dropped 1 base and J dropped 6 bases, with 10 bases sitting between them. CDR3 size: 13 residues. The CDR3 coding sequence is TGTGCCAGCAGCTTGCGCAGGGGCCCTGAAGCTTTCTTT. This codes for CASSLRRGPEAFF.

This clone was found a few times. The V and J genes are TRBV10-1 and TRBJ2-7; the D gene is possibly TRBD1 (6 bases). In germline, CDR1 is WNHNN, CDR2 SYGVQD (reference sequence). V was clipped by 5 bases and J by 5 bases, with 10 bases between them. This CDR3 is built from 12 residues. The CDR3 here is CASSFTGNEQYF. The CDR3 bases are TGCGCCAGCAGTTTTACAGGGAACGAGCAGTACTTC.

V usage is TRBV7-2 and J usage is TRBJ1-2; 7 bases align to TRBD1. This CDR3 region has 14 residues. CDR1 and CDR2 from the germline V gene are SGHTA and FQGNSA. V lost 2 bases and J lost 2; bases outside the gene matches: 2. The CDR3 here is CASSLTGVNYGYTF. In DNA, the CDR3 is TGTGCCAGCAGCTTAACAGGGGTGAACTATGGCTACACCTTC.

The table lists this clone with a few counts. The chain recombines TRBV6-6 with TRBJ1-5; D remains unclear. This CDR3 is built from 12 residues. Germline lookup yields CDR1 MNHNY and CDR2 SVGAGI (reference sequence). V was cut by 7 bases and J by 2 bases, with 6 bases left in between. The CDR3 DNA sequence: TGTGCCAGCACCCGGGGCAATCAGCCCCAGCATTTT. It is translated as CASTRGNQPQHF.